This T cell receptor beta chain was found in a study of shared clonotypes between healthy human individuals. Findings and limits, study-wide: In general, naive subsets displayed greater estimated richness than memory subsets did. Clonotype sharing across a handful of donors was observed for about 4.8% of naive CD4 clonotypes.

About this clone: As yet, its antigen is unknown.

Method: immunoSEQ multiplex PCR; TCRdb's copy keeps in-frame clones and lacks some. The table has about 1,900,000 clones, about 95% seen once. The naive CD8 fraction comprised CD45RO-negative cells positively selected for CCR7 and excluded terminally differentiated effector memory CD45RA+ cells. V lost 2 bases to trimming and J lost 2 bases, with 11 bases between them. This CDR3 is 14 amino acids long. Germline CDR1 SGHRS, CDR2 YFSETQ. The sample consisted of naive CD8+ T cells sorted from blood. The sequence derives from a young man in good health. The chain links TRBV5-1 to TRBJ2-7; the D is unclear. CDR3 sequence (DNA): TGCGCCAGCAGCTTCTCGGGCTTTACCTACGAGCAGTACTTC. Amino acids: CASSFSGFTYEQYF.